The 26 T cell receptor beta chains presented below share a single source sample, sequenced in a study of blood T cell repertoires in COVID-19. Using immunoSEQ multiplex PCR, the repertoire was profiled, and TCRdb retains in-frame clones only, with some absent. The data show just under 350,000 clones, around 83% seen once. Sequenced input: peripheral blood. These receptors were taken from a man between 25 and 39 years old with active or convalescent COVID-19.

V gene TRBV4-3 combines with J gene TRBJ2-3; 8 bases are a match to TRBD2. The ends lost 3 bases at V and 3 bases at J; junction bases unmatched: 5. Germline loops: CDR1 LGHNA, CDR2 YSLEER. CDR3 size: 15 residues. Here the CDR3 reads CASSHQASGTDTQYF. CDR3 coding DNA: TGCGCCAGCAGCCACCAGGCTAGCGGGACAGATACGCAGTATTTT.

This clone was observed a single time. The chain uses TRBV5-5 and TRBJ1-2, with 9 nucleotides matching TRBD1. This CDR3 has 17 residues. In germline, CDR1 is SGHKS, CDR2 YYEKEE (reference sequence). The junction had 12 bases not matched to a gene; V was cut back by 3 bases and J by 3 bases. In DNA, the CDR3 is TGTGCCAGCAGCTCCCAGACAGGGGGTGGCTGGGACTATGGCTACACCTTC. Translating it yields CASSSQTGGGWDYGYTF.

The V gene is TRBV4-1, the J gene TRBJ2-2; 10 bases agree with TRBD1. Germline CDR1 reads MGHRA; CDR2 reads YSYEKL. CDR3 length equals 16 residues. V gave up 4 bases and J gave up 7 bases; unmatched junction bases: 9. CDR3 region: CASSPLGTGEIGELFF. The CDR3 nucleotides are TGCGCCAGCAGCCCTTTAGGGACAGGGGAAATCGGGGAGCTGTTTTTT.

The V call is TRBV19, the J call TRBJ1-5; 7 bases are shared with TRBD1. In germline, CDR1 is LNHDA, CDR2 SQIVND (reference sequence). The J segment lost 4 bases and the V segment lost 4 bases, leaving 4 bases of the junction unmatched. This CDR3 has 14 amino acids. The CDR3 nucleotides read TGTGCCAGTAGTAAAAGGGGGCGAAATCAGCCCCAGCATTTT. It specifies CASSKRGRNQPQHF. The full variable domain, completed using reference TRBV19 and TRBJ1-5, is DGGITQSPKYLFRKEGQNVTLSCEQNLNHDAMYWYRQDPGQGLRLIYYSQIVNDFQKGDIAEGYSVSREKKESFPLTVTSAQKNPTAFYLCASSKRGRNQPQHFGDGTRLSIL.

Here the CDR3 DNA reads TGTGCCAGCCGTTGGGCTGGTACCGGGGAGCTGTTTTTT. Translated: CASRWAGTGELFF. The rearrangement links TRBV27 to TRBJ2-2; D gene unclear. The CDR3 runs to 13 residues. Germline CDR1 reads MNHEY; CDR2 reads SMNVEV (reference sequence). With 8 bases removed from V and 5 bases from J, the gap between germline ends came to 12 bases.

CDR3 nucleotide sequence: TGCAGTGCTAGTGCCTCAGGGGATCAGCCCCAGCATTTT. It is translated as CSASASGDQPQHF. The genes are TRBV20-1 and TRBJ1-5, with a tentative D call TRBD1 (6 bases). The CDR3 length is 13 residues. Germline-derived CDR1 and CDR2 are DFQATT and SNEGSKA (reference sequence). The V and J ends lost 3 bases and 5 bases respectively, with 11 bases between them.

The chain is built from TRBV5-4 and TRBJ2-7; no clear D. Germline V CDR1 and CDR2: SGHNT, YYREEE (reference sequence). Trimming pared 1 base from V and 0 bases from J, leaving 2 bases between. This CDR3 is 12 amino acids long. CDR3 nucleotide sequence: TGTGCCAGCAGCTTGCTCTCCTACGAGCAGTACTTC. It encodes CASSLLSYEQYF.

The rearrangement joins TRBV7-9 to TRBJ2-1; tentatively, D is TRBD1 (5 bases). Trimming took 6 bases from V and 10 from J, leaving 13 bases between them. The V gene's germline CDR1 is SEHNR and CDR2 FQNEAQ (reference sequence). The CDR3 has 12 amino acids. The CDR3 coding sequence is TGTGCCAGCAGATCGGATGCAGGGGAGCAGTTCTTC. It codes for CASRSDAGEQFF. Variable domain in full (rest from reference TRBV7-9 and TRBJ2-1): DTGVSQNPRHKITKRGQNVTFRCDPISEHNRLYWYRQTLGQGPEFLTYFQNEAQLEKSRLLSDRFSAERPKGSFSTLEIQRTEQGDSAMYLCASRSDAGEQFFGPGTRLTVL.

The genes are TRBV6-2 or TRBV6-3 and TRBJ2-7; 8 nucleotides match TRBD2. The germline V gene encodes CDR1 MNHEY and CDR2 SVGEGT. The V gene end was trimmed by 5 bases and the J gene end by 2 bases; junction bases not matched to a gene: 11. This CDR3 has 16 amino acids. As DNA, the CDR3 is TGTGCCAGCAGTCCCGGACGGGGGGGGCTCCCCTACGAGCAGTACTTC. It is translated as CASSPGRGGLPYEQYF.

V is TRBV7-9 and J is TRBJ2-3, with D perhaps matching TRBD2 (5 bases). This CDR3 is built from 15 residues. Per the germline V gene, CDR1 is SEHNR and CDR2 is FQNEAQ (reference sequence). The V gene lost 2 bases and the J gene lost 1 base, with 10 bases spanning the gap. The CDR3 loop reads CASSLKRRGTDTQYF. In nucleotides, the CDR3 is TGTGCCAGCAGCTTAAAGCGGCGAGGCACAGATACGCAGTATTTT.

This sequence joins TRBV5-1 and TRBJ2-3; 10 positions match TRBD2. The germline V gene has CDR1 SGHRS and CDR2 YFSETQ. V trimming: 0 bases; J trimming: 5 bases; junction bases outside the gene matches: 0. The CDR3 spans 14 residues. The CDR3 loop is CASSLGLAGDTQYF. CDR3 sequence (DNA): TGCGCCAGCAGCTTGGGACTAGCGGGAGATACGCAGTATTTT.

The rearrangement joins TRBV28 to TRBJ2-7; TRBD1 aligns across 8 bases. After removal of 3 bases from V and 4 bases from J, the junction contained 5 bases not matched to a gene. The germline CDR1 and CDR2 sequences are MDHEN and SYDVKM. The CDR3 runs to 14 residues. The CDR3 DNA sequence: TGTGCCAGCAGTTTGGGGCAGGGGGCGTACGAGCAGTACTTC. This sequence encodes CASSLGQGAYEQYF.

V and J are TRBV4-1 and TRBJ2-1; D is ambiguous. V was trimmed by 0 bases and J by 6 bases, leaving 9 bases between them. CDR3 length equals 14 residues. The germline V gene has CDR1 MGHRA and CDR2 YSYEKL. The CDR3 loop is CASSQESVGNEQFF. Here the CDR3 DNA reads TGCGCCAGCAGCCAAGAGTCGGTCGGCAATGAGCAGTTCTTC.

This clone was found once. The chain is built from TRBV5-1 and TRBJ1-1; D is uncertain. CDR3 length: 13 residues. Germline V lookup: CDR1 SGHRS, CDR2 YFSETQ. V lost 0 bases and J 11 bases, leaving 14 bases between the germline ends. CDR3 DNA: TGCGCCAGCAGCTTGGCCGACCCTACCGGGGCTTTCTTT. This sequence encodes CASSLADPTGAFF. Using reference TRBV5-1 and TRBJ1-1 for the parts outside the CDR3, the full variable domain is KAGVTQTPRYLIKTRGQQVTLSCSPISGHRSVSWYQQTPGQGLQFLFEYFSETQRNKGNFPGRFSGRQFSNSRSEMNVSTLELGDSALYLCASSLADPTGAFFGQGTRLTVV.

This chain links TRBV10-3 with TRBJ2-6; maybe TRBD1 (5 bases). The CDR3 is 15 amino acids. Trimming stripped 5 bases from V and 0 bases from J, with 8 bases between. The germline V gene encodes CDR1 ENHRY and CDR2 SYGVKD. The CDR3 DNA follows: TGTGCCATCAGTTCGACAGTCTCTGGGGCCAACGTCCTGACTTTC. Translating gives CAISSTVSGANVLTF.

The V gene is TRBV18, the J gene TRBJ1-5, with 7 bases identical to TRBD1. Germline-derived CDR1 and CDR2 are KGHSH and LQKENI. V trimming: 5 bases; J trimming: 7 bases; junction bases outside the gene matches: 8. This CDR3 spans 14 amino acids. CDR3 region: CASSSSGTDQPQHF. CDR3 DNA sequence: TGTGCCAGCTCATCTTCCGGGACAGACCAGCCCCAGCATTTT.

The genes are TRBV6-5 and TRBJ2-5; a possible D gene is TRBD1 (5 bases). V lost 2 bases to trimming and J lost 2 bases, with 12 bases between them. The CDR3 is 15 residues long. Germline-derived CDR1 and CDR2 are MNHEY and SVGAGI. This CDR3 reads CASSYGGAEQETQYF. CDR3 DNA sequence: TGTGCCAGCAGTTACGGTGGGGCAGAACAAGAGACCCAGTACTTC.

The chain has TRBV29-1 and TRBJ1-4, with D hard to call. The V and J ends lost 5 bases and 8 bases respectively, with 9 bases between them. The germline V gene has CDR1 SQVTM and CDR2 ANQGSEA. The CDR3 spans 11 residues. CDR3 sequence reads: CSVSSGEKLFF. CDR3 sequence (DNA): TGCAGCGTTTCCTCCGGGGAAAAACTGTTTTTT. Variable domain in full (rest from reference TRBV29-1 and TRBJ1-4): SAVISQKPSRDICQRGTSLTIQCQVDSQVTMMFWYRQQPGQSLTLIATANQGSEATYESGFVIDKFPISRPNLTFSTLTVSNMSPEDSSIYLCSVSSGEKLFFGSGTQLSVL.

This clone has a single count. V and J are TRBV5-1 and TRBJ2-7; D is unresolved. V was shortened by 7 bases and J by 7 bases, with 6 bases between the two germline ends. Germline loops: CDR1 SGHRS, CDR2 YFSETQ. This CDR3 has 9 amino acids. The CDR3 DNA reads TGCGCCAGCCCGAGGGAGCAGTACTTC. It specifies CASPREQYF. Using reference TRBV5-1 and TRBJ2-7 for the parts outside the CDR3, the full variable domain is KAGVTQTPRYLIKTRGQQVTLSCSPISGHRSVSWYQQTPGQGLQFLFEYFSETQRNKGNFPGRFSGRQFSNSRSEMNVSTLELGDSALYLCASPREQYFGPGTRLTVT.

This clone was observed a handful of times. The rearrangement joins TRBV5-8 to TRBJ2-1, with 8 bases fitting TRBD2. Trimming removed 0 bases from V and 8 bases from J; junction bases left unmatched: 10. The CDR3 sequence is 16 residues long. Germline CDR1 reads SGHTS; CDR2 reads YDEGEE. The CDR3 protein is CASSLARTSGGDEQFF. The CDR3 DNA follows: TGTGCCAGCAGCTTGGCCCGGACTTCCGGGGGGGATGAGCAGTTCTTC. The full variable domain, in which reference TRBV5-8 and TRBJ2-1 provide the parts outside the CDR3, is EAGVTQSPTHLIKTRGQQATLRCSPISGHTSVYWYQQALGLGLQFLLWYDEGEERNRGNFPPRFSGRQFPNYSSELNVNALELEDSALYLCASSLARTSGGDEQFFGPGTRLTVL.

The chain recombines TRBV10-3 with TRBJ2-7, with a weak D call TRBD1 (5 bases). Germline-derived CDR1 and CDR2 are ENHRY and SYGVKD. This CDR3 is built from 11 residues. V lost 10 bases and J 2 bases, leaving 9 bases between the germline ends. In DNA, the CDR3 is TGTGCCACCTTGGACACCTACGAGCAGTACTTC. As protein: CATLDTYEQYF.

The chain joins TRBV27 to TRBJ1-5, with a possible D match to TRBD1 (5 bases). V dropped 2 bases and J dropped 0 bases, with 11 bases sitting between them. CDR1 and CDR2 (germline): MNHEY, SMNVEV (reference sequence). The length of the CDR3 is 16 residues. The chain's CDR3 is CASSLGRDYSNQPQHF. CDR3 nucleotide sequence: TGTGCCAGCAGTTTAGGCAGGGACTATAGCAATCAGCCCCAGCATTTT.

As to this clone: Additional DNA sequences in this sample encode the identical CDR3. This chain uses TRBV19 with TRBJ2-1; maybe TRBD1 (6 bases). The germline V gene encodes CDR1 LNHDA and CDR2 SQIVND (reference sequence). V gave up 3 bases and J gave up 5 bases, with 8 bases separating them. The CDR3 is 13 amino acids. Here the CDR3 DNA reads TGTGCCAGTAGTATCGGACAGAACAATGAGCAGTTCTTC. As protein: CASSIGQNNEQFF. Combining the CDR3 with reference TRBV19 and TRBJ2-1 gives the whole variable domain DGGITQSPKYLFRKEGQNVTLSCEQNLNHDAMYWYRQDPGQGLRLIYYSQIVNDFQKGDIAEGYSVSREKKESFPLTVTSAQKNPTAFYLCASSIGQNNEQFFGPGTRLTVL.

The gene calls are TRBV7-2 and TRBJ2-1; 9 nucleotides line up with TRBD2. The CDR3 is 16 amino acids. Germline CDR1 SGHTA, CDR2 FQGNSA. After removal of 6 bases from V and 5 bases from J, the junction contained 11 bases not matched to a gene. DNA for the CDR3: TGTGCCAGCAGTTCCAGTAGGCTAGCGGGAAACAATGAGCAGTTCTTC. Translated, it gives CASSSSRLAGNNEQFF.

The genes are TRBV11-1 and TRBJ1-2; 7 bases fit TRBD1. CDR1 is SGHAT and CDR2 is FQDESV in the germline V gene (reference sequence). This CDR3 has 14 residues. Trimming took 5 bases from V and 8 from J; bases not matched to a gene: 11. The CDR3 sequence is CASSTFTGDEGYTF. In DNA form, the CDR3 reads TGTGCCAGCAGCACCTTCACAGGGGATGAAGGCTACACCTTC.

The chain is built from TRBV6-5 and TRBJ1-1; D call uncertain. Germline V lookup: CDR1 MNHEY, CDR2 SVGAGI. The CDR3 loop spans 12 amino acids. V was pared by 5 bases and J by 1 base, with 5 bases between. The CDR3 coding sequence is TGTGCCAGCAGTACAGCGAACACTGAAGCTTTCTTT. As protein: CASSTANTEAFF.